This passage covers 26 T cell receptor beta chains from one sample sequenced in a study of cytomegalovirus exposure and HLA in healthy donors. PCR was performed using 60 Vbeta and 13 Jbeta primers. TCRdb's copy holds only in-frame clones and misses some; the assay was immunoSEQ multiplex PCR. The sample includes some 110,000 clones, roughly four fifths of them seen just once. The specimen sequenced was PBMCs. The source of these receptors is a man younger than 40 in good health and CMV-seropositive.

This chain connects TRBV6-5 to TRBJ1-4; D perhaps matches TRBD1 (6 bases). Germline V gene sequence: CDR1 MNHEY, CDR2 SVGAGI. The CDR3 contains 13 residues. With 5 bases removed from V and 6 bases from J, the gap between germline ends came to 10 bases. This chain's CDR3 is CASSEGGYEKLFF. CDR3 coding DNA: TGTGCCAGCAGTGAGGGGGGGTATGAAAAACTGTTTTTT.

V is TRBV7-2 and J is TRBJ2-3; perhaps TRBD1 as D (5 bases). The V end lost 5 bases, the J end lost 1 base, and 13 bases lay between the germline ends. Germline V gene sequence: CDR1 SGHTA, CDR2 FQGNSA. The CDR3 totals 15 residues. The CDR3 is CASSAYRSGTDTQYF. CDR3 nucleotides: TGTGCCAGCAGCGCGTACAGGTCGGGCACAGATACGCAGTATTTT.

As concerns this clone: The junction differs from germline at one of its ends, possibly a read error. V usage is TRBV7-9 and J usage is TRBJ2-4; perhaps TRBD2 as D (6 bases). The CDR3 has 17 residues. Germline V lookup: CDR1 SEHNR, CDR2 FQNEAQ (reference sequence). Here the CDR3 DNA reads TGTTCCAGCAGCTCCACGCGGGGCGGCCTAGCCAAAAACATTCAGTACTTC. Translation gives CSSSSTRGGLAKNIQYF.

The chain is built from TRBV28 and TRBJ1-1; 12 bases fit TRBD1. Trimming at V came to 3 bases and at J to 4 bases, leaving 9 bases not matched to a gene. CDR3 length: 17 amino acids. Germline CDR1 is MDHEN and CDR2 is SYDVKM. Here the CDR3 DNA reads TGTGCCAGCAGTTTTCACCAAGGGACAGGGGGCTTCACTGAAGCTTTCTTT. Its translation is CASSFHQGTGGFTEAFF.

The genes are TRBV7-9 and TRBJ1-6, with 9 bases identical to TRBD1. The germline CDR1 and CDR2 sequences are SEHNR and FQNEAQ (reference sequence). J lost 10 bases, V lost 1 base, and 2 bases had no gene match. This CDR3 has 14 residues. CDR3 protein: CASSLGDRDSPLHF. CDR3 nucleotides: TGTGCCAGCAGCTTAGGGGACAGGGACTCACCCCTCCACTTT.

The J gene is TRBJ2-7, the V gene TRBV7-9; D unresolved. Germline V gene lookup returns CDR1 SEHNR and CDR2 FQNEAQ (reference sequence). Between the trimmed V and J ends, which lost 1 base and 4 bases, there was a span of 20 bases. The CDR3 extends over 17 amino acids. DNA for the CDR3: TGTGCCAGCAGCTTAGATATCGGGTCCTCTTTTTGGTACGAGCAGTACTTC. This gives the protein CASSLDIGSSFWYEQYF.

The genes are TRBV27 and TRBJ2-4; D not resolved. Germline V gene data show CDR1 as MNHEY and CDR2 as SMNVEV (reference sequence). CDR3 length equals 15 residues. The V gene lost 6 bases and the J gene lost 0 bases, with 12 bases spanning the gap. CDR3 DNA: TGTGCCAGCAGCCGAACAAACGTAGCCAAAAACATTCAGTACTTC. Translated: CASSRTNVAKNIQYF.

The V and J genes are TRBV1 and TRBJ1-1. TRBV1 corresponds to a pseudogene. CDR3 length equals 17 residues. CDR3 residues: CTSSQDCSGGGNTEAFF. CDR3 nucleotide sequence: TGCACCAGCAGCCAAGATTGTTCGGGGGGCGGCAACACTGAAGCTTTCTTT.

The chain couples TRBV5-1 to TRBJ2-5, with D perhaps matching TRBD1 (6 bases). This CDR3 has 14 amino acids. V dropped 4 bases and J dropped 2 bases, with 12 bases sitting between them. CDR1 is SGHRS, CDR2 YFSETQ, per germline. The CDR3 loop is CASSPQGLQETQYF. The CDR3 DNA reads TGCGCCAGCAGCCCCCAGGGGTTACAAGAGACCCAGTACTTC.

The chain recombines TRBV2 with TRBJ2-7; TRBD1 is a possible D gene (5 bases). V lost 6 bases and J 2 bases, leaving 17 bases between the germline ends. There are 15 residues in the CDR3. Germline assignment: CDR1 SNHLY and CDR2 FYNNEI. The CDR3 nucleotides are TGTGCCAGCAGCGAGGCCCGGACACTCGCCTACGAGCAGTACTTC. Amino acids: CASSEARTLAYEQYF.

The V and J genes are TRBV27 and TRBJ1-1; TRBD1 aligns across 8 bases. Germline CDR1 MNHEY, CDR2 SMNVEV (reference sequence). The CDR3 is 15 residues long. V was clipped by 5 bases and J by 1 base; unmatched bases: 6. The CDR3 coding sequence is TGTGCCAGCAGTCCGGGGACAGGCTGGAACACTGAAGCTTTCTTT. The encoded protein is CASSPGTGWNTEAFF.

The CDR3 DNA reads TGTGCCAGCAGCTTAGGTCGGGTCGGGGAGACCCAGTACTTC. This encodes CASSLGRVGETQYF. The gene calls are TRBV7-2 and TRBJ2-5; D gene uncertain. CDR3 length equals 14 residues. Germline V gene sequence: CDR1 SGHTA, CDR2 FQGNSA. The V end lost 1 base, the J end lost 5 bases, and 11 bases lay between the germline ends.

The chain employs TRBV19 and TRBJ1-5; D remains ambiguous. With 3 bases removed from V and 4 bases from J, the gap between germline ends came to 7 bases. Per germline, CDR1 LNHDA and CDR2 SQIVND (reference sequence). The CDR3 has 13 amino acids. CDR3 bases: TGTGCCAGTAGTATTTTTCTAAATCAGCCCCAGCATTTT. Its protein product is CASSIFLNQPQHF.

The chain is built from TRBV5-1 and TRBJ1-2, with D hard to call. Germline values: CDR1 SGHRS, CDR2 YFSETQ. The CDR3 has 14 amino acids. The V end lost 4 bases, the J end lost 4 bases, and 14 bases lay between the germline ends. The CDR3 DNA follows: TGCGCCAGCAGCCGGAGGGATACGAGCTATGGCTACACCTTC. Amino acid sequence: CASSRRDTSYGYTF.

The CDR3 coding sequence is TGCGCCAGCAGCCAATTTAGCGGGCGGGGTAGCGGGGAGCTGTTTTTT. Its translation: CASSQFSGRGSGELFF. The chain carries TRBV4-1 and TRBJ2-2; 7 bases align to TRBD2. The germline V gene encodes CDR1 MGHRA and CDR2 YSYEKL. J was trimmed by 7 bases and V by 2 bases; bases with no gene match: 10. The length of the CDR3 is 16 residues.

J is TRBJ2-6 and V is TRBV2; possibly TRBD1 for D (5 bases). This CDR3 region has 15 residues. V dropped 4 bases and J dropped 0 bases, with 7 bases sitting between them. Germline assignment: CDR1 SNHLY and CDR2 FYNNEI. CDR3 nucleotides: TGTGCCAGCAGTGGACAGCTCTCTGGGGCCAACGTCCTGACTTTC. Amino acids: CASSGQLSGANVLTF.

This clone was recorded a few times. The DNA of the CDR3 is TGTGCCAGCAGCCTCCTGACAGCCTACGAGCAGTACTTC. Translation: CASSLLTAYEQYF. The rearrangement joins TRBV28 to TRBJ2-7; D perhaps matches TRBD1 (5 bases). The CDR3 loop spans 13 amino acids. CDR1 is MDHEN, CDR2 SYDVKM, per germline. V was trimmed by 6 bases and J by 2 bases, leaving 11 bases between them.

The V and J genes are TRBV4-1 and TRBJ1-3; TRBD1 aligns across 9 bases. This CDR3 has 20 residues. The J segment lost 0 bases and the V segment lost 4 bases, leaving 16 bases of the junction unmatched. CDR1 is MGHRA, CDR2 YSYEKL, per germline. CDR3 bases: TGCGCCAGCAGCCGATCCGGGACAGGGAATTTTGGAGCCTCTGGAAACACCATATATTTT. Translating it yields CASSRSGTGNFGASGNTIYF.

The chain employs TRBV9 and TRBJ2-3; D is unclear. The ends were cut back, 0 bases at V and 1 base at J, with 12 bases in the middle. The CDR3 sequence is 16 residues long. Germline V gene lookup returns CDR1 SGDLS and CDR2 YYNGEE. The CDR3 nucleotides are TGTGCCAGCAGCGTAGTAAGAGGTCCTCGCACAGATACGCAGTATTTT. It specifies CASSVVRGPRTDTQYF.

This clone was seen only once. The chain employs TRBV7-3 and TRBJ2-3, with TRBD1 as a possible D gene (5 bases). The V and J ends lost 1 base and 5 bases respectively, with 13 bases between them. Germline V gives CDR1 SGHTA, CDR2 FQGTGA. This CDR3 has 15 amino acids. The CDR3 is CASSLKIGVGDTQYF. The CDR3 nucleotides are TGTGCCAGCAGCTTAAAGATAGGGGTAGGAGATACGCAGTATTTT.

The CDR3 DNA reads as TGTGCCAGCAGTGAAGGAACCGACACCCAGTACCAAGAGACCCAGTACTTC. As protein: CASSEGTDTQYQETQYF. The chain is built from TRBV25-1 and TRBJ2-5; D uncertain. This CDR3 is 17 amino acids long. Germline values: CDR1 MGHDK, CDR2 SYGVNS. Trimming took 2 bases from V and 0 from J, leaving 16 bases between them. Filled out from reference TRBV25-1 and TRBJ2-5, the complete variable domain reads EADIYQTPRYLVIGTGKKITLECSQTMGHDKMYWYQQDPGMELHLIHYSYGVNSTEKGDLSSESTVSRIRTEHFPLTLESARPSHTSQYLCASSEGTDTQYQETQYFGPGTRLLVL.

V is TRBV9 and J is TRBJ2-7; 8 nucleotides match TRBD2. Trimming at V came to 4 bases and at J to 2 bases, leaving 2 bases not matched to a gene. CDR1 and CDR2 (germline): SGDLS, YYNGEE. The CDR3 has 13 amino acids. In nucleotides, the CDR3 is TGTGCCAGCAGCATTAGCGGGGCCTACGAGCAGTACTTC. It yields the protein CASSISGAYEQYF.

V and J are TRBV7-2 and TRBJ1-1; tentative D call: TRBD1 (5 bases). The CDR3 contains 13 residues. Trimming cost V 5 bases and J 5 bases, with 12 bases left between them. The germline CDR1 and CDR2 sequences are SGHTA and FQGNSA. CDR3 protein: CASSVAGYTEAFF. DNA for the CDR3: TGTGCCAGCAGCGTGGCAGGGTATACTGAAGCTTTCTTT.

This clone was detected only once. The V gene is TRBV7-2, the J gene TRBJ1-1, with unresolved D. The CDR3 has 14 amino acids. Trimming took off 5 bases at V and 4 bases at J, with 14 bases between the two ends. Germline V gives CDR1 SGHTA, CDR2 FQGNSA. The CDR3 DNA sequence: TGTGCCAGCAGCCTACGTCTTTTGAGCACTGAAGCTTTCTTT. It codes for CASSLRLLSTEAFF.

This clone was found once. The chain is built from TRBV30 and TRBJ1-2; D may be TRBD1 (5 bases). Per germline, CDR1 GTSNPN and CDR2 SVGIG (reference sequence). The CDR3 contains 14 residues. Deletions cut 0 bases from V and 8 bases from J, with 16 bases between. CDR3 nucleotides: TGTGCCTGGAGTGTACACGGCAGGGAGGACGGCTACACCTTC. Amino acids: CAWSVHGREDGYTF.

This chain uses TRBV5-1 with TRBJ2-1; 10 bases align to TRBD1. Germline CDR1 reads SGHRS; CDR2 reads YFSETQ. The CDR3 has 16 residues. V shed 0 bases and J 6 bases; nucleotides not matched to a gene: 6. This CDR3 is CASSLAGQGVGNEQFF. As DNA, the CDR3 is TGCGCCAGCAGCTTGGCTGGACAGGGGGTTGGCAATGAGCAGTTCTTC.